The clone carrying this TCR beta chain turned up a few times. Antigen: not known. Germline lookup yields CDR1 MGHDK and CDR2 SYGVNS. The CDR3 length is 11 residues. V lost 3 bases, J lost 12 bases, and 9 bases lay in between. This sample stems from a study of shared clonotypes between healthy human individuals. Per the authors' pipeline: Filtering differed since immunoSEQ provided only junctions, with no quality scores. TCRdb's table, derived via immunoSEQ multiplex PCR, lists solely in-frame clones and lacks some. V and J calls and clone size are given by that table; D and trimming were obtained from the DNA. The sample includes under 2.5 million clones, about 90% of them seen just once. Study-wide findings and caveats: An anticipated effect of sequencing depth on clonotype sharing among donors was recognized.

The sample taken for sequencing was naive CD4+ T cells from PBMCs. Documented subset: CD45RA+ positively selected. This sequence joins TRBV25-1 and TRBJ2-1; D unresolved. This sequence originates from a man younger than 35 in good health. Some clones in this sample may be carry-over from other donors' samples. This CDR3 reads CASSDQMRQFF. The CDR3 nucleotides read TGTGCCAGCAGTGACCAAATGAGGCAGTTCTTC.